The clone carrying this TCR beta chain has at least ten counts. Time point here: before trial treatment. Donors were dosed with nivolumab and ipilimumab; they also received aspirin, low-dose cyclophosphamide and low-dose radiotherapy. First-strand cDNA used TRAV- and TRBV-specific primers, covering alpha and beta chains. TCRs were amplified for approximately 21 PCR cycles with a constant-region primer and V-primer adapter. TCRdb re-analysed the reads in MiXCR, keeping a single row per CDR3 protein. The data hold 65,000 to 95,000 distinct CDR3 sequences, with under 20% observed a single time. The CDR3 loop spans 14 amino acids. Trimming shortened V by 4 bases and J by 8 bases, and 15 bases separated the two germline ends. Per germline, CDR1 SGHAT and CDR2 FQNNGV. This sample was included in a study of low-dose radiotherapy and immunotherapy resistance in tumors. As for the study in general: Members of Cohort 1 were treated with 0.5 Gy per fraction every 2 weeks. The prescribed total PTV dose was 6.5 Gy. Intravenous administration to patients comprised nivolumab at 240 mg every two weeks and ipilimumab at 1 mg/kg every six weeks. Each two-week cycle included intravenous cyclophosphamide 200 mg/m2, given one day before radiation and immunotherapy.

The chain employs TRBV11-2 and TRBJ2-1; tentatively, D is TRBD1 or TRBD2 (5 bases each). This receptor was identified in a male donor with prostate cancer. The material sequenced was PBMCs, taken before treatment. For the CDR3, the DNA is TGTGCCAGCAGCTCTACAAACCGGGGCGATGAGCAGTTCTTC. Residues: CASSSTNRGDEQFF.